This is a list of T cell receptor beta chains from one sample in a study of blood T cell repertoires in COVID-19. Only in-frame clones appear in the TCRdb table, and some are missing; sequencing was by immunoSEQ multiplex PCR. The repertoire holds 350,000 to 400,000 clones, with more than 75% as singletons. Sequencing was done on a sample of PBMCs or T cells enriched from blood (not recorded which). Receptors were obtained from a woman under 40 with acute COVID-19. CDR3s include the opening cysteine and the closing phenylalanine or tryptophan. Each record gives: V gene, J gene, clone size, CDR3 protein. Expanded clones are given a class, and other clones once, few, many or no size at all.

V: TRBV19; J: TRBJ1-1; size: -; CDR3: CASSIDLGEAEAFF
V: TRBV2; J: TRBJ1-1; size: -; CDR3: CASSEGRFEAFF
V: TRBV2; J: TRBJ1-2; size: -; CDR3: CASYKDRARTYGYTF
V: TRBV2; J: TRBJ2-1; size: -; CDR3: CASATYNEQFF
V: TRBV5-5; J: TRBJ1-3; size: -; CDR3: CASSLVQGLVTGNTIYF
V: TRBV5-1; J: TRBJ1-1; size: once; CDR3: CASSLSGGNTEAFF
V: TRBV5-4; J: TRBJ1-1; size: few; CDR3: CASSTEGQKYTEAFF
V: TRBV3-1/TRBV3-2; J: TRBJ2-7; size: -; CDR3: CASSQASLAAYSYEQYF
V: TRBV6-5; J: TRBJ1-1; size: few; CDR3: CASRPNRGSTEAFF
V: TRBV6-4; J: TRBJ2-1; size: once; CDR3: CASSQLAGTGEQFF
V: TRBV5-1; J: TRBJ2-7; size: -; CDR3: CASSPLAGGITYEQYF
V: TRBV2; J: TRBJ1-2; size: -; CDR3: CASRAPGTASLGYTF
V: TRBV10-1; J: TRBJ2-2; size: -; CDR3: CASSEGQGLAGELFF
V: TRBV30; J: TRBJ1-4; size: -; CDR3: CAWNPGQRNEKLFF
V: TRBV29-1; J: TRBJ1-4; size: -; CDR3: CSVAVGGGDEKLFF
V: TRBV6-5; J: TRBJ1-2; size: -; CDR3: CASSYTWAGEIGGYTF
V: TRBV5-1; J: TRBJ1-3; size: -; CDR3: CASSLEATGTGNTIYF
V: TRBV5-1; J: TRBJ1-1; size: few; CDR3: CASSFQVVDTEAFF
V: TRBV5-8; J: TRBJ1-2; size: -; CDR3: CASSLGDRVDGYTF
V: TRBV5-1; J: TRBJ2-1; size: -; CDR3: CASSYLLTGNEQFF
V: TRBV10-3; J: TRBJ2-3; size: -; CDR3: CAISDPSDTQYF
V: TRBV10-3; J: TRBJ2-6; size: -; CDR3: CAISESSGAGANVLTF
V: TRBV19; J: TRBJ1-6; size: -; CDR3: CASKPMGHLDNSPLHF
V: TRBV2; J: TRBJ1-2; size: few; CDR3: CASSEAPNYGYTF
V: TRBV7-3; J: TRBJ2-5; size: few; CDR3: CASSYGGGKEETQYF
V: TRBV12-3/TRBV12-4; J: TRBJ2-7; size: -; CDR3: CASSIRDTEQYF
V: TRBV24-1; J: TRBJ2-3; size: -; CDR3: CATSEVAGVSSTDTQYF
V: TRBV20-1; J: TRBJ1-2; size: once; CDR3: CSAREGYAF
V: TRBV19; J: TRBJ1-1; size: -; CDR3: CASGRTGMNTEAFF
V: TRBV24-1; J: TRBJ2-1; size: once; CDR3: CATSDTGTGAYNEQFF
V: TRBV5-4; J: TRBJ1-2; size: -; CDR3: CASSFRQGESNGYTF